This TCR beta chain emerged from a study of OX40 agonist ivuxolimab in advanced cancers. Study information: Patients undergoing dose escalation presented with hepatocellular carcinoma, melanoma, renal cell or head and neck cancer. Study observations and caveats: At 0.1 to 3.0 mg/kg, CD4+ and CD8+ blood T cells expanded clonally by week 6. The work left the antigen specificity of expanded peripheral T cells undetermined.

Sequencing was performed with immunoSEQ multiplex PCR; in TCRdb, only in-frame clones are kept and a portion is missing. This sample has approximately 76,000 clones; more than 85% occur once, and the top ten carry about 10%. The CDR3 runs 17 residues. Germline lookup yields CDR1 SGHDT and CDR2 YYEEEE. V was shortened by 2 bases and J by 0 bases, with 18 bases between the two germline ends. To note about this clone: What it recognizes is unknown.

This TCR derives from an adult with an advanced solid tumor such as melanoma, head and neck, liver or kidney cancer. The source was CD4+ or CD8+ T cells sorted from blood, collected in a trial of the OX40 agonist ivuxolimab. V gene TRBV5-6 combines with J gene TRBJ2-7; a weak D match, TRBD1 (6 bases). CDR3 coding DNA: TGTGCCAGCAGCTTATCTCAGAACAGGGCTAACTCCTACGAGCAGTACTTC. Protein sequence: CASSLSQNRANSYEQYF.